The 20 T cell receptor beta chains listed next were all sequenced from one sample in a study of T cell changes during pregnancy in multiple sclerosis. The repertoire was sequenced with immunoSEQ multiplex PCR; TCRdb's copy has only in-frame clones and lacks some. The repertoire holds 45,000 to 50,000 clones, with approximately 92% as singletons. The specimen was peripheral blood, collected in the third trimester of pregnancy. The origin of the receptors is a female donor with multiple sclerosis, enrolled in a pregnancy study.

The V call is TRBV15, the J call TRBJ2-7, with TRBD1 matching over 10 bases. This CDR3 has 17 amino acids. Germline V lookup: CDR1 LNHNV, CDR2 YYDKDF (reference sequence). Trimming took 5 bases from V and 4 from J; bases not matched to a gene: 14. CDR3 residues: CATSANPAGTGVYEQYF. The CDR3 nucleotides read TGTGCCACCAGCGCGAATCCGGCCGGGACAGGGGTATACGAGCAGTACTTC.

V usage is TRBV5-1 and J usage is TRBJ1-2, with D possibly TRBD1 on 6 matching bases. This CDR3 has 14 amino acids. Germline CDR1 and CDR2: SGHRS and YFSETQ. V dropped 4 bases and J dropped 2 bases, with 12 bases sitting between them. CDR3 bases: TGCGCCAGCAGCCCCGGGGGGGCCAACTATGGCTACACCTTC. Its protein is CASSPGGANYGYTF.

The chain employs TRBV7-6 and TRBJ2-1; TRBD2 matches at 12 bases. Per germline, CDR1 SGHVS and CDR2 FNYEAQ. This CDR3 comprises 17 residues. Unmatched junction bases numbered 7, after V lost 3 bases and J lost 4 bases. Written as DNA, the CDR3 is TGTGCCAGCAGCTTCGCTAGCGGGAGGGCCGAATACAATGAGCAGTTCTTC. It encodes CASSFASGRAEYNEQFF.

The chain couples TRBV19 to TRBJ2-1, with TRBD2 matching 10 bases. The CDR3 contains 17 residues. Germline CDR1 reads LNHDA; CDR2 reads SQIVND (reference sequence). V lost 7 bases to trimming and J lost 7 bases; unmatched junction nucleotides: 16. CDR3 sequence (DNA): TGTGCCAGTACCTCTCAAAGCGGGAGGGGTTCGGGAAATGAGCAGTTCTTC. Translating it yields CASTSQSGRGSGNEQFF.

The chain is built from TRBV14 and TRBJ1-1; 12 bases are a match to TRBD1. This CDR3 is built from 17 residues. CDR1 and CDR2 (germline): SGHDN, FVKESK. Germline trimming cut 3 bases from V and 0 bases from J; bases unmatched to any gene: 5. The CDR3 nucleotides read TGTGCCAGCAGCCACCGGGACAGGGGGCTCGTGAACACTGAAGCTTTCTTT. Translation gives CASSHRDRGLVNTEAFF.

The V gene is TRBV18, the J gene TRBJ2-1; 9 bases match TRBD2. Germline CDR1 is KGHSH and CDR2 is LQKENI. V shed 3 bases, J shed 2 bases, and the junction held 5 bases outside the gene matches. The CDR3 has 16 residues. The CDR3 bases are TGTGCCAGCTCACCTTCGGCTAGCGGGACCTACAATGAGCAGTTCTTC. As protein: CASSPSASGTYNEQFF.

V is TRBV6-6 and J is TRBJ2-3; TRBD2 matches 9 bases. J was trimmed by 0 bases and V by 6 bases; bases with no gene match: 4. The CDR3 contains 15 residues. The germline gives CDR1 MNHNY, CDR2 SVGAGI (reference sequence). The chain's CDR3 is CASSRLAVSTDTQYF. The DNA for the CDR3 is TGTGCCAGCAGCCGACTAGCGGTTAGCACAGATACGCAGTATTTT.

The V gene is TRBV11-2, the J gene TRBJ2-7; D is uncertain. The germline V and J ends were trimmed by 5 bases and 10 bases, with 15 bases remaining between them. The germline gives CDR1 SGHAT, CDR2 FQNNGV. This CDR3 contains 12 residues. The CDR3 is CASSHDGATQYF. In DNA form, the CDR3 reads TGTGCCAGCAGCCACGATGGAGCAACTCAGTACTTC.

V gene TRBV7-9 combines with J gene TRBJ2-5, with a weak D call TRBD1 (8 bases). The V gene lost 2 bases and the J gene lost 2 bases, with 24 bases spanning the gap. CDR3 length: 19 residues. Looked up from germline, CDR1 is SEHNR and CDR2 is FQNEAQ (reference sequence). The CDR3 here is CASSLRGGVVTGVQETQYF. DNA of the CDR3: TGTGCCAGCAGCTTAAGGGGGGGGGTCGTGACAGGGGTTCAAGAGACCCAGTACTTC.

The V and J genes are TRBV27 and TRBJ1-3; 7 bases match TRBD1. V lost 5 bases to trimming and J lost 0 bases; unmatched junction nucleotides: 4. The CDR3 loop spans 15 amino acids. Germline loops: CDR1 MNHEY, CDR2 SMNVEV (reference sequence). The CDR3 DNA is TGTGCCAGCAGTACGTCAGGGGGCTCTGGAAACACCATATATTTT. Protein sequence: CASSTSGGSGNTIYF.

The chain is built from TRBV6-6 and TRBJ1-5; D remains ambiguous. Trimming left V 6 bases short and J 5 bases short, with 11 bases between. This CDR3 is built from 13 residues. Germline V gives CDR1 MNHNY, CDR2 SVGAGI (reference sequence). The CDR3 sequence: CASSRGGDQPQHF. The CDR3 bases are TGTGCCAGCAGCCGGGGAGGAGATCAGCCCCAGCATTTT.

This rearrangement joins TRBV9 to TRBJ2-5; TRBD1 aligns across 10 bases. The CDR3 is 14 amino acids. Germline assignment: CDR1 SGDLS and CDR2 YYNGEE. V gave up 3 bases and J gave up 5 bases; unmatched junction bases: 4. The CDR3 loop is CASSAGQGIETQYF. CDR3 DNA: TGTGCCAGCAGCGCGGGACAGGGGATTGAGACCCAGTACTTC.

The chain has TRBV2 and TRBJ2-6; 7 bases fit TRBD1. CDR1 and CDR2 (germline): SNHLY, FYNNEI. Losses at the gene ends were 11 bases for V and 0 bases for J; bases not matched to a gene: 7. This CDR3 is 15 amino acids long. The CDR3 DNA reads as TGTGCCCTACAGGGGCGCTACTCTGGGGCCAACGTCCTGACTTTC. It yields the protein CALQGRYSGANVLTF.

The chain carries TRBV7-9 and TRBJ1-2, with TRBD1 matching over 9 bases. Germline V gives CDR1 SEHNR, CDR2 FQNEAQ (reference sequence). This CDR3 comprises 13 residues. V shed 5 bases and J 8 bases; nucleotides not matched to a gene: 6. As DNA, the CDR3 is TGTGCCAGCAGCACCGGACAGGGGACGGGCTACACCTTC. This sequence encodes CASSTGQGTGYTF.

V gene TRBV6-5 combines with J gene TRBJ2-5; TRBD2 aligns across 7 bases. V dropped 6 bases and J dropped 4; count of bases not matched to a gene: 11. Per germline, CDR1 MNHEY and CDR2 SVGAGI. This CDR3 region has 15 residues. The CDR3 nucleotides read TGTGCCAGCAGGGGAGAAGGGACTATTCCAGAGACCCAGTACTTC. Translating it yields CASRGEGTIPETQYF.

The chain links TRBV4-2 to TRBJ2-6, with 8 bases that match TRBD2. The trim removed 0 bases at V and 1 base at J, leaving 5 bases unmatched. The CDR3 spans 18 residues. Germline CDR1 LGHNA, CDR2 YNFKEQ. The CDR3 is CASSQDTGRGSGANVLTF. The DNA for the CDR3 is TGTGCCAGCAGCCAAGATACCGGGAGGGGTTCTGGGGCCAACGTCCTGACTTTC.

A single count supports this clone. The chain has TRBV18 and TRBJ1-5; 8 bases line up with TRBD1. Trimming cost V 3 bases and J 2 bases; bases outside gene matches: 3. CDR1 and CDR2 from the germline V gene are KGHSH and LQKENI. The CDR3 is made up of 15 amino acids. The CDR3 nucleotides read TGTGCCAGCTCACCCCTGGGACAGGGCAATCAGCCCCAGCATTTT. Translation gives CASSPLGQGNQPQHF. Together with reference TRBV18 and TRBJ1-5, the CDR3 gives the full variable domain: NAGVMQNPRHLVRRRGQEARLRCSPMKGHSHVYWYRQLPEEGLKFMVYLQKENIIDESGMPKERFSAEFPKEGPSILRIQQVVRGDSAAYFCASSPLGQGNQPQHFGDGTRLSIL.

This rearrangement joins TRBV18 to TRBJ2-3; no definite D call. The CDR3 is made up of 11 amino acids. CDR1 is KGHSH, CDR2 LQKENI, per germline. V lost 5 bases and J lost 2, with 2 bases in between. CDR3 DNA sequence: TGTGCCAGCTCATACACAGATACGCAGTATTTT. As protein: CASSYTDTQYF.

This chain's CDR3 is CASSQLGPGLTNYGYTF. The CDR3 region has the DNA TGCGCCAGCAGTCAGCTTGGCCCGGGACTGACCAACTATGGCTACACCTTC. This chain links TRBV23-1 with TRBJ1-2; tentatively, D is TRBD1 (5 bases). TRBV23-1 is given ORF status, its function remaining uncertain. The CDR3 loop spans 17 amino acids. Trimming took 3 bases from V and 2 from J, leaving 19 bases between them.

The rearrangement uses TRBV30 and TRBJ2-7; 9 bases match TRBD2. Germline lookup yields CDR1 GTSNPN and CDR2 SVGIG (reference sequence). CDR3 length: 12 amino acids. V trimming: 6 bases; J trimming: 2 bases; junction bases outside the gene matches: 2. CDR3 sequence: CACASGTYEQYF. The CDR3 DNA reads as TGTGCCTGTGCTAGCGGGACCTACGAGCAGTACTTC. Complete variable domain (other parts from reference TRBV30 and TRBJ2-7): SQTIHQWPATLVQPVGSPLSLECTVEGTSNPNLYWYRQAAGRGLQLLFYSVGIGQISSEVPQNLSASRPQDRQFILSSKKLLLSDSGFYLCACASGTYEQYFGPGTRLTVT.